What follows are 19 T cell receptor beta chains derived from one specimen sequenced in a study of T cell changes during pregnancy in multiple sclerosis. Method: immunoSEQ multiplex PCR; TCRdb's copy keeps in-frame clones and lacks some. The repertoire holds around 50,000 clones, roughly 92% seen once, with less than 0.85% in the top ten. The sample was CD4+ T cells from peripheral blood mononuclear cells, taken in the third trimester of pregnancy. The origin of the receptors is a female donor with multiple sclerosis, enrolled in a pregnancy study.

J is TRBJ2-7 and V is TRBV25-1, with 8 positions matching TRBD1. In germline, CDR1 is MGHDK, CDR2 SYGVNS. The V segment lost 4 bases and the J segment 5 bases; nucleotides outside the gene matches: 7. The CDR3 length is 14 residues. CDR3 region: CASSAPGGSNEQYF. The CDR3 DNA sequence: TGTGCCAGCAGTGCCCCAGGGGGCTCGAACGAGCAGTACTTC.

The chain links TRBV18 to TRBJ2-5, with a weak D call TRBD2 (6 bases). The germline V and J ends were trimmed by 6 bases and 4 bases, with 24 bases remaining between them. Per the germline V gene, CDR1 is KGHSH and CDR2 is LQKENI. The CDR3 has 17 residues. This CDR3 is CASSLKTGRGNGETQYF. The CDR3 region has the DNA TGTGCCAGCTCGCTTAAAACCGGGAGAGGGAACGGAGAGACCCAGTACTTC. The full variable domain, rest sourced from reference TRBV18 and TRBJ2-5, is NAGVMQNPRHLVRRRGQEARLRCSPMKGHSHVYWYRQLPEEGLKFMVYLQKENIIDESGMPKERFSAEFPKEGPSILRIQQVVRGDSAAYFCASSLKTGRGNGETQYFGPGTRLLVL.

The J gene is TRBJ2-7, the V gene TRBV5-1; a weak D match, TRBD2 (5 bases). Between the trimmed V and J ends, which lost 2 bases and 3 bases, there was a span of 24 bases. Germline loops: CDR1 SGHRS, CDR2 YFSETQ. The CDR3 consists of 18 residues. DNA of the CDR3: TGCGCCAGCAGCTTCGGCATAATGACCGTGACTAAAAACTACGAGCAGTACTTC. The encoded protein is CASSFGIMTVTKNYEQYF. Variable domain in full (rest from reference TRBV5-1 and TRBJ2-7): KAGVTQTPRYLIKTRGQQVTLSCSPISGHRSVSWYQQTPGQGLQFLFEYFSETQRNKGNFPGRFSGRQFSNSRSEMNVSTLELGDSALYLCASSFGIMTVTKNYEQYFGPGTRLTVT.

The chain carries TRBV19 and TRBJ2-1; maybe TRBD1 (6 bases). Germline CDR1 LNHDA, CDR2 SQIVND (reference sequence). This CDR3 spans 17 amino acids. Between the trimmed V and J ends, which lost 5 bases and 0 bases, there was a span of 17 bases. This CDR3 is CASSGTGTFGSYNEQFF. The DNA of the CDR3 is TGTGCCAGTAGTGGAACCGGGACATTTGGCTCCTACAATGAGCAGTTCTTC.

J is TRBJ2-7 and V is TRBV5-4; D perhaps matches TRBD1 (5 bases). The CDR3 has 13 residues. The germline V and J ends were trimmed by 2 bases and 3 bases, with 9 bases remaining between them. Germline loops: CDR1 SGHNT, CDR2 YYREEE (reference sequence). CDR3 sequence reads: CASSFSQDYEQYF. The CDR3 region has the DNA TGTGCCAGCAGCTTTTCACAGGACTACGAGCAGTACTTC.

This clone was recorded once. The chain recombines TRBV5-6 with TRBJ1-2; the D is unclear. The CDR3 is made up of 15 amino acids. Trimming took 0 bases from V and 2 from J, leaving 11 bases between them. Germline CDR1 SGHDT, CDR2 YYEEEE. The CDR3 bases are TGTGCCAGCAGCTTGGGGCGGGAAGTGAACTATGGCTACACCTTC. The encoded protein is CASSLGREVNYGYTF.

The gene calls are TRBV4-3 and TRBJ2-3; 13 nucleotides align to TRBD2. CDR3 length equals 22 residues. V lost 4 bases, J lost 5 bases, and 24 bases stayed unmatched. The germline V gene encodes CDR1 LGHNA and CDR2 YSLEER. DNA for the CDR3: TGCGCCAGCAGCCCACGCGGGGGTTTAGGACTAGCGGGAGAGGGGCAAATAGATACGCAGTATTTT. Its protein product is CASSPRGGLGLAGEGQIDTQYF.

The chain joins TRBV9 to TRBJ2-3; 7 bases fit TRBD2. The CDR3 totals 15 residues. Germline-derived CDR1 and CDR2 are SGDLS and YYNGEE. V lost 0 bases to trimming and J lost 2 bases; unmatched junction nucleotides: 3. The CDR3 is CASSVGLAVTDTQYF. In DNA, the CDR3 is TGTGCCAGCAGCGTAGGGCTAGCGGTCACAGATACGCAGTATTTT. The whole variable domain, filled in from reference TRBV9 and TRBJ2-3, reads DSGVTQTPKHLITATGQRVTLRCSPRSGDLSVYWYQQSLDQGLQFLIQYYNGEERAKGNILERFSAQQFPDLHSELNLSSLELGDSALYFCASSVGLAVTDTQYFGPGTRLTVL.

The V and J genes are TRBV7-3 and TRBJ2-1, with D possibly TRBD2 on 6 matching bases. V lost 0 bases, J lost 4 bases, and 10 bases lay in between. This CDR3 is 15 amino acids long. Germline V gene lookup returns CDR1 SGHTA and CDR2 FQGTGA. The CDR3 coding sequence is TGTGCCAGCAGCTTAACTAGCGGAACATACAATGAGCAGTTCTTC. Translating it yields CASSLTSGTYNEQFF. Full variable domain (remainder filled in from reference TRBV7-3 and TRBJ2-1): GAGVSQTPSNKVTEKGKYVELRCDPISGHTALYWYRQSLGQGPEFLIYFQGTGAADDSGLPNDRFFAVRPEGSVSTLKIQRTERGDSAVYLCASSLTSGTYNEQFFGPGTRLTVL.

The rearrangement joins TRBV29-1 to TRBJ2-1, with D possibly being TRBD1 (6 bases). This CDR3 comprises 14 residues. CDR1 SQVTM and CDR2 ANQGSEA come from the germline V gene. V gave up 7 bases and J gave up 0 bases, with 13 bases separating them. CDR3 nucleotides: TGCAGCGCCCCAGGGGCCCTCTCCTACAATGAGCAGTTCTTC. Its translation is CSAPGALSYNEQFF.

V is TRBV2 and J is TRBJ1-2; D not certain. The CDR3 totals 14 residues. V was pared by 1 base and J by 6 bases, with 12 bases between. CDR1 is SNHLY and CDR2 is FYNNEI in the germline V gene. Here the CDR3 DNA reads TGTGCCAGCAGTGAAGTACAGATCAATCATGGCTACACCTTC. This codes for CASSEVQINHGYTF.

The V call is TRBV7-9, the J call TRBJ2-6; D gene unclear. Germline CDR1 is SEHNR and CDR2 is FQNEAQ (reference sequence). Deletions cut 2 bases from V and 0 bases from J, with 8 bases between. The CDR3 runs to 16 residues. Written as DNA, the CDR3 is TGTGCCAGCAGCTTACTGCAGGTCTCTGGGGCCAACGTCCTGACTTTC. Its translation is CASSLLQVSGANVLTF.

The chain combines TRBV9 with TRBJ2-1; 10 bases align to TRBD2. CDR1 and CDR2 from the germline V gene are SGDLS and YYNGEE. After removal of 3 bases from V and 6 bases from J, the junction contained 6 bases not matched to a gene. This CDR3 is 15 amino acids long. The CDR3 spells CASSGLAGFINEQFF. The DNA for the CDR3 is TGTGCCAGCAGCGGACTAGCGGGTTTTATCAATGAGCAGTTCTTC.

This chain joins TRBV7-9 and TRBJ1-3; tentatively, D is TRBD1 (5 bases). Germline assignment: CDR1 SEHNR and CDR2 FQNEAQ (reference sequence). V was clipped by 5 bases and J by 2 bases, with 10 bases between them. The CDR3 runs 14 residues. CDR3 in amino acids: CASSPVGAGNTIYF. Here the CDR3 DNA reads TGTGCCAGCAGCCCGGTAGGGGCTGGAAACACCATATATTTT.

This chain links TRBV5-4 with TRBJ1-2, with 8 bases fitting TRBD1. The V gene end was trimmed by 3 bases and the J gene end by 4 bases; junction bases not matched to a gene: 2. The CDR3 is made up of 13 amino acids. Germline V gene lookup returns CDR1 SGHNT and CDR2 YYREEE (reference sequence). The CDR3 DNA follows: TGTGCCAGCAGCTCGCAGGGGGCCTATGGCTACACCTTC. Its translation is CASSSQGAYGYTF.

The J gene is TRBJ2-2, the V gene TRBV30, with D perhaps matching TRBD2 (6 bases). Per germline, CDR1 GTSNPN and CDR2 SVGIG (reference sequence). This CDR3 is built from 15 residues. V shed 0 bases and J shed 7 bases, with 15 bases lying between them. In nucleotides, the CDR3 is TGTGCCTGGAGTGTACTGGGGACTGCTAACGGGGAGCTGTTTTTT. This gives the protein CAWSVLGTANGELFF.

The rearrangement joins TRBV7-2 to TRBJ1-1, with D tentatively TRBD1 (5 bases). This CDR3 is built from 15 residues. Germline CDR1 and CDR2: SGHTA and FQGNSA. V was trimmed by 1 base and J by 0 bases, leaving 9 bases between them. The CDR3 DNA reads TGTGCCAGCAGCTTAGACAGGCTCATGAACACTGAAGCTTTCTTT. It encodes CASSLDRLMNTEAFF.

CDR3 protein: CASSGPGLAGHNEQFF. CDR3 nucleotide sequence: TGTGCCAGCAGCGGTCCGGGACTAGCGGGGCACAATGAGCAGTTCTTC. J is TRBJ2-1 and V is TRBV9; TRBD2 aligns across 13 bases. CDR1 is SGDLS and CDR2 is YYNGEE in the germline V gene. The ends lost 3 bases at V and 5 bases at J; junction bases unmatched: 5. The CDR3 contains 16 residues.

The rearrangement links TRBV5-1 to TRBJ2-5, with D possibly being TRBD1 (5 bases). The CDR3 totals 14 residues. Germline V gene lookup returns CDR1 SGHRS and CDR2 YFSETQ. The V and J ends lost 0 bases and 5 bases respectively, with 11 bases between them. CDR3 DNA: TGCGCCAGCAGCTTGGGGTTGGGGCGGGAGACCCAGTACTTC. Its translation is CASSLGLGRETQYF.